A selection of T cell receptor beta chains follows, all from one sample in a study of regulatory T cells in long-lasting Graves disease. Via MiXCR, TCRdb re-called the multiplex PCR reads, giving one row per CDR3 protein. Altogether 580,000 or so distinct CDR3 sequences are present, 15% to 20% being singletons, with the ten largest covering around 12%. These records were also assigned to another study, of T cells in Graves' hyperthyroidism and ophthalmopathy.

Sequenced here: peripheral blood mononuclear cells (PBMCs), sampled at new diagnosis, from a patient treated with antithyroid drugs. These receptor sequences come from a young man with Graves disease. Both conserved end residues are part of each CDR3. The D gene is left open where the match is weak. Size is stated for part of the rows, as once, few or many counts, or as a class when the clone is expanded.

J	size	D	V	CDR3	DNA
TRBJ2-3	-	TRBD2	TRBV20-1	CSAGWGEGTDTQYF	TGCAGTGCTGGTTGGGGGGAGGGGACAGATACGCAGTATTTT
TRBJ2-2	few	TRBD2	TRBV5-1	CATSIAGVGELFF	TGCGCGACCTCGATAGCGGGAGTCGGGGAGCTGTTTTTT
TRBJ2-1	many	TRBD1	TRBV7-7	CASSRDRENEQFF	TGTGCCAGCAGCCGGGACAGGGAGAATGAGCAGTTCTTC
TRBJ1-5	-	-	TRBV27	CASSAGLYRSNQPQHF	TGTGCCAGCAGTGCAGGGTTGTATCGTAGCAATCAGCCCCAGCATTTT
TRBJ2-3	many	TRBD2	TRBV3-1	CASSQGGTSGLWDTQYF	TGTGCCAGCAGCCAAGGAGGGACTAGCGGGTTGTGGGATACGCAGTATTTT
TRBJ2-4	many	-	TRBV6-1	CASRTLAKNIQYF	TGTGCCAGTCGGACCCTAGCCAAAAACATTCAGTACTTC
TRBJ2-7	many	TRBD1	TRBV12-3/TRBV12-4	CASSLKTGGYEQYF	TGTGCCAGCAGTTTAAAGACAGGGGGCTACGAGCAGTACTTC
TRBJ2-1	few	TRBD1	TRBV27	CASSAQGVLAGYNEQFF	TGTGCCAGCTCCGCCCAGGGGGTGCTAGCAGGTTACAATGAGCAGTTCTTC
TRBJ1-1	many	-	TRBV10-3	CAIREGRGDTEAFF	TGTGCCATCAGGGAAGGGAGGGGCGACACTGAAGCTTTCTTT
TRBJ2-1	many	TRBD2	TRBV7-9	CASSKLAYLGNNEQFF	TGTGCCAGCAGCAAACTAGCGTACCTAGGGAACAATGAGCAGTTCTTC
TRBJ1-3	many	-	TRBV12-3/TRBV12-4	CASSFSGGGNTIYF	TGTGCCAGCAGTTTTTCGGGGGGAGGAAACACCATATATTTT
TRBJ1-6	many	TRBD1	TRBV6-1	CASRTGGTYNSPLHF	TGTGCCAGCAGGACAGGGGGAACCTATAATTCACCCCTCCACTTT
TRBJ1-5	-	TRBD1	TRBV7-8	CASSLGQGTQPQHF	TGTGCCAGCAGCTTAGGACAGGGGACTCAGCCCCAGCATTTT
TRBJ2-2	-	TRBD2	TRBV29-1	CSVEAGLAGSPGELFF	TGCAGCGTTGAAGCTGGGCTAGCGGGATCACCTGGGGAGCTGTTTTTT